These 26 T cell receptor beta chains came from one sample sequenced in a study of cytomegalovirus exposure and HLA in healthy donors. The PCR ran on 60 Vbeta and 13 Jbeta primers. TCRdb's table, derived via immunoSEQ multiplex PCR, lists solely in-frame clones and lacks some. This repertoire shows around 40,000 clones, roughly 67% found once; its top ten account for roughly 18%. Sequencing input: PBMCs. These receptors were collected from a man between 45 and 60 years old in good health and CMV-seropositive.

This clone was picked up a small number of times. This chain uses TRBV10-2 with TRBJ2-1; no reliable D call. The V end lost 7 bases, the J end lost 6 bases, and 16 bases lay between the germline ends. Germline CDR1 and CDR2: WSHSY and SAAADI. The CDR3 totals 14 residues. The CDR3 sequence is CASTLGDSGNEQFF. DNA for the CDR3: TGCGCCAGCACCTTAGGAGATAGTGGCAATGAGCAGTTCTTC.

The V gene is TRBV18, the J gene TRBJ2-1; 12 nucleotides match TRBD2. Germline CDR1 KGHSH, CDR2 LQKENI. CDR3 length: 15 residues. The junction had 4 bases not matched to a gene; V was cut back by 3 bases and J by 7 bases. The CDR3 reads CASSPILAGGNEQFF. Written as DNA, the CDR3 is TGTGCCAGCTCACCTATACTAGCGGGGGGAAATGAGCAGTTCTTC.

The chain carries TRBV6-1 and TRBJ1-4; D remains unclear. Germline CDR1 is MNHNS and CDR2 is SASEGT. The CDR3 covers 14 residues. Trimming stripped 9 bases from V and 3 bases from J, with 14 bases between. The CDR3 sequence is CASHPGDPNEKLFF. The CDR3, as DNA: TGTGCCAGTCACCCGGGTGACCCTAATGAAAAACTGTTTTTT.

J is TRBJ2-1 and V is TRBV27; 8 nucleotides agree with TRBD1. J was trimmed by 7 bases and V by 6 bases; bases with no gene match: 8. Germline V gives CDR1 MNHEY, CDR2 SMNVEV (reference sequence). The CDR3 is made up of 14 amino acids. The CDR3 DNA reads TGTGCCAGCAGATCTCCCGGGACAGGTAATGAGCAGTTCTTC. Amino acids: CASRSPGTGNEQFF.

The chain couples TRBV4-3 to TRBJ2-5; tentatively, D is TRBD2 (7 bases). Germline lookup yields CDR1 LGHNA and CDR2 YSLEER. The CDR3 consists of 16 residues. V lost 1 base, J lost 5 bases, and 17 bases lay in between. DNA for the CDR3: TGCGCCAGCAGCCAAGGAAATGGAGGGGGGGGCGAGACCCAGTACTTC. Its translation: CASSQGNGGGGETQYF.

The J gene is TRBJ1-5, the V gene TRBV6-6; 10 positions agree with TRBD1. Germline-derived CDR1 and CDR2 are MNHNY and SVGAGI (reference sequence). There are 16 residues in the CDR3. Losses at the gene ends were 5 bases for V and 7 bases for J; bases not matched to a gene: 11. CDR3 in amino acids: CASSPLRDRGKQPQHF. DNA for the CDR3: TGTGCCAGCAGTCCCCTGAGGGACAGGGGAAAACAGCCCCAGCATTTT.

J is TRBJ1-3 and V is TRBV6-5, with TRBD1 matching over 8 bases. Per the germline V gene, CDR1 is MNHEY and CDR2 is SVGAGI. The trim removed 6 bases at V and 1 base at J, leaving 5 bases unmatched. This CDR3 region has 15 residues. CDR3 bases: TGTGCCAGCAGACCACAGGGGGGATCTGGAAACACCATATATTTT. Protein product: CASRPQGGSGNTIYF.

There are a few counts of this clone. The chain couples TRBV4-3 to TRBJ1-6, with D possibly TRBD1 on 5 matching bases. Trimming removed 0 bases from V and 9 bases from J, with 12 bases in between. CDR3 size: 15 residues. Germline V lookup: CDR1 LGHNA, CDR2 YSLEER. The DNA for the CDR3 is TGCGCCAGCAGCCAAGAGGTGGAGGGGATTTCACCCCTCCACTTT. This sequence encodes CASSQEVEGISPLHF.

The chain carries TRBV7-8 and TRBJ2-2; no clear D. The CDR3 runs 16 residues. CDR1 and CDR2 from the germline V gene are SGHVS and FQNEAQ. V gave up 1 base and J gave up 3 bases, with 12 bases separating them. In DNA form, the CDR3 reads TGTGCCAGCAGCTTAGTTGCCCCCCCGGACACCGGGGAGCTGTTTTTT. Translating it yields CASSLVAPPDTGELFF. The full variable domain, rest sourced from reference TRBV7-8 and TRBJ2-2, is GAGVSQSPRYKVAKRGQDVALRCDPISGHVSLFWYQQALGQGPEFLTYFQNEAQLDKSGLPSDRFFAERPEGSVSTLKIQRTQQEDSAVYLCASSLVAPPDTGELFFGEGSRLTVL.

This chain uses TRBV5-4 with TRBJ1-6; 10 bases agree with TRBD1. This CDR3 region has 14 residues. Germline values: CDR1 SGHNT, CDR2 YYREEE (reference sequence). V gave up 3 bases and J gave up 8 bases; unmatched junction bases: 2. CDR3: CASSWTGGDSPLHF. CDR3 coding DNA: TGTGCCAGCAGCTGGACAGGGGGTGATTCACCCCTCCACTTT.

This chain uses TRBV4-3 with TRBJ1-1; D remains unclear. Germline assignment: CDR1 LGHNA and CDR2 YSLEER. The CDR3 is 13 residues long. Trimming took off 0 bases at V and 11 bases at J, with 13 bases between the two ends. DNA of the CDR3: TGCGCCAGCAGCCAAGATGGGTCAGCCGGGGCTTTCTTT. As protein: CASSQDGSAGAFF.

Only one count was recorded for this clone. The chain is built from TRBV2 and TRBJ2-5, with a possible D match to TRBD2 (5 bases). From germline, CDR1 is SNHLY and CDR2 FYNNEI. The CDR3 consists of 13 residues. The germline V and J ends were trimmed by 7 bases and 4 bases, with 13 bases remaining between them. CDR3 in amino acids: CASIEGVVETQYF. CDR3 DNA: TGTGCCAGCATCGAGGGAGTTGTAGAGACCCAGTACTTC.

The genes are TRBV14 and TRBJ1-2, with a weak D call TRBD1 (6 bases). V shed 2 bases and J shed 6 bases, with 16 bases lying between them. The V gene's germline CDR1 is SGHDN and CDR2 FVKESK. The CDR3 spans 15 residues. CDR3 in amino acids: CASSQKTGIDHGYTF. CDR3 DNA: TGTGCCAGCAGCCAAAAAACAGGGATTGATCATGGCTACACCTTC. Supplemented by reference TRBV14 and TRBJ1-2, the full variable domain reads EAGVTQFPSHSVIEKGQTVTLRCDPISGHDNLYWYRRVMGKEIKFLLHFVKESKQDESGMPNNRFLAERTGGTYSTLKVQPAELEDSGVYFCASSQKTGIDHGYTFGSGTRLTVV.

The J gene is TRBJ1-5, the V gene TRBV7-2; no clear D gene. The CDR3 length is 13 residues. Trimming removed 5 bases at V and 7 bases at J, with 12 bases between. CDR1 and CDR2 from the germline V gene are SGHTA and FQGNSA. The CDR3 loop is CASSIRLRQPQHF. The CDR3 DNA is TGTGCCAGCAGCATACGACTGAGGCAGCCCCAGCATTTT. Full variable domain (rest looked up from reference TRBV7-2 and TRBJ1-5): GAGVSQSPSNKVTEKGKDVELRCDPISGHTALYWYRQSLGQGLEFLIYFQGNSAPDKSGLPSDRFSAERTGGSVSTLTIQRTQQEDSAVYLCASSIRLRQPQHFGDGTRLSIL.

This clone appeared once. In DNA, the CDR3 is TGTGCCAGCAGTGAGGGCAGGATTTATACTGGAAACACCATATATTTT. Protein: CASSEGRIYTGNTIYF. The chain carries TRBV2 and TRBJ1-3; D remains unclear. This CDR3 has 16 amino acids. The germline V gene encodes CDR1 SNHLY and CDR2 FYNNEI. V lost 3 bases to trimming and J lost 2 bases, with 14 bases between them.

The gene calls are TRBV6-5 and TRBJ2-7; D may be TRBD2 (5 bases). Germline V gene sequence: CDR1 MNHEY, CDR2 SVGAGI. The V end lost 0 bases, the J end lost 5 bases, and 11 bases lay between the germline ends. This CDR3 is 14 amino acids long. CDR3 in amino acids: CASSYSMRAHEQYF. CDR3 sequence (DNA): TGTGCCAGCAGTTACTCGATGAGGGCTCACGAGCAGTACTTC.

This clone has a handful of counts. The chain joins TRBV19 to TRBJ2-3; TRBD1 aligns across 8 bases. From germline, CDR1 is LNHDA and CDR2 SQIVND (reference sequence). V gave up 5 bases and J gave up 1 base; unmatched junction bases: 8. CDR3 length equals 16 residues. The CDR3 DNA is TGTGCCAGTAGTGCTAGGACAGGGCAAGGCACAGATACGCAGTATTTT. This sequence encodes CASSARTGQGTDTQYF.

The chain joins TRBV5-1 to TRBJ2-5; 8 positions agree with TRBD2. This CDR3 comprises 15 residues. From germline, CDR1 is SGHRS and CDR2 YFSETQ. J was trimmed by 5 bases and V by 0 bases; bases with no gene match: 6. CDR3 DNA: TGCGCCAGCAGCTTGGACGGGGGGGGGCACGAGACCCAGTACTTC. This codes for CASSLDGGGHETQYF.

The V call is TRBV4-3, the J call TRBJ2-7, with 10 bases identical to TRBD2. J was trimmed by 3 bases and V by 1 base; bases with no gene match: 3. Germline CDR1 reads LGHNA; CDR2 reads YSLEER. This CDR3 comprises 15 residues. In DNA form, the CDR3 reads TGCGCCAGCAGCCAAGGACTAGCGGGTGACTACGAGCAGTACTTC. Its protein is CASSQGLAGDYEQYF.

V gene TRBV7-2 combines with J gene TRBJ2-1; 9 nucleotides match TRBD2. Germline trimming cut 2 bases from V and 2 bases from J; bases unmatched to any gene: 4. The CDR3 has 16 residues. Germline V gene sequence: CDR1 SGHTA, CDR2 FQGNSA. The CDR3 reads CASSLRSGGTYNEQFF. For the CDR3, the DNA is TGTGCCAGCAGCTTAAGAAGCGGGGGGACCTACAATGAGCAGTTCTTC.

The rearrangement uses TRBV7-2 and TRBJ1-4; the D is unclear. CDR1 and CDR2 (germline): SGHTA, FQGNSA. The CDR3 has 12 residues. V was shortened by 1 base and J by 8 bases, with 5 bases between the two germline ends. The CDR3 bases are TGTGCCAGCAGCTTAGGAGGGGAAAAACTGTTTTTT. Its translation is CASSLGGEKLFF.

This chain joins TRBV7-2 and TRBJ2-1, with TRBD2 identical over 13 bases. The CDR3 spans 18 residues. The junction had 11 bases not matched to a gene; V was cut back by 5 bases and J by 4 bases. Germline assignment: CDR1 SGHTA and CDR2 FQGNSA. The CDR3 protein is CASSLLATSGGVYNEQFF. The CDR3 region has the DNA TGTGCCAGCAGCCTACTCGCAACTAGCGGGGGGGTTTACAATGAGCAGTTCTTC. Combining the CDR3 with reference TRBV7-2 and TRBJ2-1 gives the whole variable domain GAGVSQSPSNKVTEKGKDVELRCDPISGHTALYWYRQSLGQGLEFLIYFQGNSAPDKSGLPSDRFSAERTGGSVSTLTIQRTQQEDSAVYLCASSLLATSGGVYNEQFFGPGTRLTVL.

The chain joins TRBV7-7 to TRBJ1-4, with TRBD1 identical over 8 bases. Germline V gene data show CDR1 as SSHAT and CDR2 as FNYEAQ (reference sequence). This CDR3 spans 14 amino acids. V was clipped by 5 bases and J by 5 bases; unmatched bases: 4. The CDR3 spells CASSRGQGNEKLFF. The CDR3 DNA is TGTGCCAGCAGCCGTGGACAGGGCAATGAAAAACTGTTTTTT.

This chain uses TRBV19 with TRBJ1-5; 11 bases align to TRBD1. Germline loops: CDR1 LNHDA, CDR2 SQIVND (reference sequence). CDR3 length equals 15 residues. Germline trimming cut 4 bases from V and 9 bases from J; bases unmatched to any gene: 8. The chain's CDR3 is CASSTPGTGGGPQHF. The CDR3 DNA follows: TGTGCCAGTAGTACTCCCGGGACAGGGGGAGGGCCCCAGCATTTT. Combining the CDR3 with reference TRBV19 and TRBJ1-5 gives the whole variable domain DGGITQSPKYLFRKEGQNVTLSCEQNLNHDAMYWYRQDPGQGLRLIYYSQIVNDFQKGDIAEGYSVSREKKESFPLTVTSAQKNPTAFYLCASSTPGTGGGPQHFGDGTRLSIL.

The chain employs TRBV19 and TRBJ2-6; D unresolved. V gave up 4 bases and J gave up 1 base, with 8 bases separating them. There are 15 residues in the CDR3. CDR1 and CDR2 (germline): LNHDA, SQIVND (reference sequence). The DNA of the CDR3 is TGTGCCAGTAGTAGGGTGACTTCTGGGGCCAACGTCCTGACTTTC. This codes for CASSRVTSGANVLTF.

The rearrangement links TRBV28 to TRBJ2-7; TRBD1 matches at 8 bases. Looked up from germline, CDR1 is MDHEN and CDR2 is SYDVKM. Germline trimming cut 6 bases from V and 3 bases from J; bases unmatched to any gene: 4. The CDR3 sequence is 13 residues long. CDR3 in amino acids: CASRVGQDYEQYF. CDR3 in DNA: TGTGCCAGCAGGGTGGGACAGGACTACGAGCAGTACTTC.